Each of the 22 T cell receptor beta chains below was sequenced from the same sample in a study of cytomegalovirus exposure and HLA in healthy donors. Assay used: immunoSEQ multiplex PCR; TCRdb lists only in-frame clones, some missing. The data contain 230,000 or so clones, roughly 88% of them seen just once; the ten biggest clones take up around 3%. Sequenced sample: PBMCs. The receptors stem from a woman under 30 in good health and CMV-seronegative.

A single count supports this clone. The rearrangement joins TRBV4-1 to TRBJ1-1; D is perhaps TRBD1 (6 bases). V was shortened by 0 bases and J by 6 bases, with 14 bases between the two germline ends. Germline V CDR1 and CDR2: MGHRA, YSYEKL. The CDR3 covers 15 residues. This CDR3 reads CASSQDIVKGAEAFF. CDR3 coding DNA: TGCGCCAGCAGCCAAGATATAGTGAAGGGGGCTGAAGCTTTCTTT.

This chain joins TRBV7-2 and TRBJ1-4; D uncertain. Germline values: CDR1 SGHTA, CDR2 FQGNSA. The ends were cut back, 5 bases at V and 6 bases at J, with 22 bases in the middle. The CDR3 sequence is 17 residues long. The CDR3 loop is CASSLFPGVSFDEKLFF. As DNA, the CDR3 is TGTGCCAGCAGCCTTTTCCCGGGAGTTAGTTTCGATGAAAAACTGTTTTTT.

The rearrangement uses TRBV5-6 and TRBJ2-5, with 8 bases aligning to TRBD2. The trim removed 3 bases at V and 5 bases at J, leaving 18 bases unmatched. The CDR3 runs to 18 residues. The germline CDR1 and CDR2 sequences are SGHDT and YYEEEE. This CDR3 reads CASSSGNIAGLGAETQYF. The CDR3 bases are TGTGCCAGCAGCTCGGGGAATATAGCGGGATTGGGTGCGGAGACCCAGTACTTC.

The chain couples TRBV7-8 to TRBJ1-3, with no clear D. V was shortened by 6 bases and J by 4 bases, with 22 bases between the two germline ends. The CDR3 runs 17 residues. Looked up from germline, CDR1 is SGHVS and CDR2 is FQNEAQ. The chain's CDR3 is CASRAIGGQRRGNTIYF. In DNA, the CDR3 is TGTGCCAGCAGGGCAATTGGTGGGCAACGAAGAGGAAACACCATATATTTT.

The rearrangement uses TRBV6-5 and TRBJ2-3, with TRBD2 identical over 8 bases. The V segment lost 0 bases and the J segment 2 bases; nucleotides outside the gene matches: 4. The CDR3 is 16 amino acids. CDR1 and CDR2 (germline): MNHEY, SVGAGI. The CDR3, as DNA: TGTGCCAGCAGTTACTCGGGACTAGGCTTCACAGATACGCAGTATTTT. Its protein is CASSYSGLGFTDTQYF.

This clone was counted once. The chain couples TRBV5-4 to TRBJ1-2; no definite D call. Germline V gene data show CDR1 as SGHNT and CDR2 as YYREEE (reference sequence). The CDR3 sequence is 14 residues long. Trimming left V 2 bases short and J 3 bases short, with 11 bases between. In DNA form, the CDR3 reads TGTGCCAGCAGCTTAATTGGGGAGGACTATGGCTACACCTTC. Translated, it gives CASSLIGEDYGYTF.

The chain has TRBV5-1 and TRBJ1-4, with D unclear. The V gene's germline CDR1 is SGHRS and CDR2 YFSETQ. The CDR3 consists of 13 residues. V lost 1 base, J lost 6 bases, and 7 bases lay in between. Here the CDR3 reads CASSLIFDEKLFF. The CDR3 DNA is TGCGCCAGCAGCTTGATATTCGATGAAAAACTGTTTTTT.

This chain links TRBV27 with TRBJ2-1; D perhaps matches TRBD2 (5 bases). CDR3 size: 17 residues. CDR1 and CDR2 (germline): MNHEY, SMNVEV (reference sequence). The V end was cut by 0 bases, the J end by 0 bases, with 12 bases between. Written as DNA, the CDR3 is TGTGCCAGCAGTTTATCGGCTAGCAGAGCCTCCTACAATGAGCAGTTCTTC. It is translated as CASSLSASRASYNEQFF.

The J gene is TRBJ2-7, the V gene TRBV11-2, with D possibly TRBD1 on 6 matching bases. V dropped 5 bases and J dropped 5 bases, with 16 bases sitting between them. The CDR3 sequence is 14 residues long. Germline V gene lookup returns CDR1 SGHAT and CDR2 FQNNGV. The CDR3: CASSAVQGSHEQYF. The CDR3, as DNA: TGTGCCAGCAGCGCTGTACAGGGAAGCCACGAGCAGTACTTC.

The chain combines TRBV7-9 with TRBJ2-1, with TRBD1 as a possible D gene (6 bases). CDR3 length: 19 residues. Looked up from germline, CDR1 is SEHNR and CDR2 is FQNEAQ (reference sequence). The V and J ends lost 4 bases and 2 bases respectively, with 24 bases between them. The CDR3 loop reads CASSSLDRKMNPTYNEQFF. In DNA, the CDR3 is TGTGCCAGCAGCTCTCTGGACAGAAAGATGAACCCAACCTACAATGAGCAGTTCTTC.

J is TRBJ2-7 and V is TRBV11-2; 7 bases agree with TRBD2. Trimming cost V 1 base and J 1 base; bases outside gene matches: 4. Germline V lookup: CDR1 SGHAT, CDR2 FQNNGV. This CDR3 is built from 15 residues. CDR3 nucleotide sequence: TGTGCCAGCAGCTTAGGGGCGGGAGCGTCCTACGAGCAGTACTTC. This sequence encodes CASSLGAGASYEQYF. The variable domain in full, with the rest retrieved from reference TRBV11-2 and TRBJ2-7, is EAGVAQSPRYKIIEKRQSVAFWCNPISGHATLYWYQQILGQGPKLLIQFQNNGVVDDSQLPKDRFSAERLKGVDSTLKIQPAKLEDSAVYLCASSLGAGASYEQYFGPGTRLTVT.

This clone has a handful of counts. This sequence joins TRBV15 and TRBJ2-7; D gene uncertain. The CDR3 covers 14 residues. Germline V gene lookup returns CDR1 LNHNV and CDR2 YYDKDF (reference sequence). V was cut by 0 bases and J by 2 bases, with 8 bases left in between. CDR3 residues: CATSRDLVAYEQYF. CDR3 DNA: TGTGCCACCAGCAGAGATCTAGTGGCCTACGAGCAGTACTTC.

Points on this clone: One end of the junction is discordant with germline, which a read error may explain. The chain carries TRBV4-2 and TRBJ2-7; D possibly corresponds to TRBD1 (6 bases). CDR1 is LGHNA, CDR2 YNFKEQ, per germline. This CDR3 contains 13 residues. The CDR3 region is CASSPPRGYFISF. The CDR3 bases are TGTGCCAGCAGCCCCCCGAGGGGGTATTTTATCTCCTTC.

The chain combines TRBV4-1 with TRBJ2-1, with 10 bases matching TRBD2. Trimming took 4 bases from V and 9 from J; bases not matched to a gene: 6. Germline V lookup: CDR1 MGHRA, CDR2 YSYEKL. The CDR3 extends over 14 amino acids. The CDR3 here is CASSRLAGAGEQFF. CDR3 in DNA: TGCGCCAGCAGCCGGCTAGCGGGAGCAGGTGAGCAGTTCTTC.

The chain carries TRBV7-2 and TRBJ2-7; TRBD2 agrees at 9 bases. Germline V gives CDR1 SGHTA, CDR2 FQGNSA. The CDR3 covers 15 residues. V lost 1 base to trimming and J lost 6 bases; unmatched junction nucleotides: 7. CDR3 sequence: CASSLGIAGVPEQYF. CDR3 in DNA: TGTGCCAGCAGCTTAGGGATAGCGGGAGTTCCCGAGCAGTACTTC. The variable domain in full, completed from reference TRBV7-2 and TRBJ2-7, reads GAGVSQSPSNKVTEKGKDVELRCDPISGHTALYWYRQSLGQGLEFLIYFQGNSAPDKSGLPSDRFSAERTGGSVSTLTIQRTQQEDSAVYLCASSLGIAGVPEQYFGPGTRLTVT.

The rearrangement uses TRBV7-8 and TRBJ2-1; D is possibly TRBD2 (6 bases). Trimming cost V 3 bases and J 1 base, with 16 bases left between them. Germline CDR1 reads SGHVS; CDR2 reads FQNEAQ. CDR3 length: 17 amino acids. The DNA for the CDR3 is TGTGCCAGCAGCTTCAATAACCTGGGGAGGTCCTACAATGAGCAGTTCTTC. Translated: CASSFNNLGRSYNEQFF.

The chain recombines TRBV7-2 with TRBJ2-5; 7 nucleotides match TRBD1. This CDR3 contains 15 residues. With V trimmed by 0 bases and J by 4 bases, 5 bases remained unmatched. Germline assignment: CDR1 SGHTA and CDR2 FQGNSA. As DNA, the CDR3 is TGTGCCAGCAGCTTAGCCCCCCGACAGGGAGAGACCCAGTACTTC. Its protein is CASSLAPRQGETQYF.

The genes are TRBV13 and TRBJ2-7; D might be TRBD2 (5 bases). The CDR3 length is 15 residues. Per the germline V gene, CDR1 is PRHDT and CDR2 is FYEKMQ (reference sequence). The V and J ends lost 0 bases and 1 base respectively, with 10 bases between them. CDR3 nucleotides: TGTGCCAGCAGCTTAGGGACTACGAATTCCTACGAGCAGTACTTC. It specifies CASSLGTTNSYEQYF.

V is TRBV2 and J is TRBJ2-7; tentative D call: TRBD2 (6 bases). Trimming took off 7 bases at V and 4 bases at J, with 14 bases between the two ends. This CDR3 is built from 13 residues. Germline assignment: CDR1 SNHLY and CDR2 FYNNEI. CDR3 bases: TGTGCCAGCAAAGGAGGGGCGGAGTACGAGCAGTACTTC. This encodes CASKGGAEYEQYF.

The rearrangement uses TRBV27 and TRBJ2-5, with 7 bases aligning to TRBD1. Germline CDR1 MNHEY, CDR2 SMNVEV (reference sequence). Trimming at V came to 10 bases and at J to 2 bases, leaving 7 bases not matched to a gene. This CDR3 is built from 13 residues. CDR3 residues: CATGQRFQETQYF. CDR3 in DNA: TGTGCCACGGGACAGCGCTTTCAAGAGACCCAGTACTTC.

This clone was seen just once. The chain carries TRBV27 and TRBJ1-1; tentatively, D is TRBD1 (5 bases). With 5 bases removed from V and 1 base from J, the gap between germline ends came to 17 bases. In germline, CDR1 is MNHEY, CDR2 SMNVEV (reference sequence). The CDR3 length is 16 residues. The chain's CDR3 is CASSPLTGTGNTEAFF. The CDR3 bases are TGTGCCAGCAGTCCCCTTACCGGGACTGGGAACACTGAAGCTTTCTTT.

The chain combines TRBV30 with TRBJ2-1, with 12 bases aligning to TRBD2. The ends lost 2 bases at V and 5 bases at J; junction bases unmatched: 7. Germline V gene lookup returns CDR1 GTSNPN and CDR2 SVGIG (reference sequence). The length of the CDR3 is 16 residues. CDR3 in DNA: TGTGCCTGGAGTCCAAGGACTAGCGGGATGGACAATGAGCAGTTCTTC. Its translation is CAWSPRTSGMDNEQFF.